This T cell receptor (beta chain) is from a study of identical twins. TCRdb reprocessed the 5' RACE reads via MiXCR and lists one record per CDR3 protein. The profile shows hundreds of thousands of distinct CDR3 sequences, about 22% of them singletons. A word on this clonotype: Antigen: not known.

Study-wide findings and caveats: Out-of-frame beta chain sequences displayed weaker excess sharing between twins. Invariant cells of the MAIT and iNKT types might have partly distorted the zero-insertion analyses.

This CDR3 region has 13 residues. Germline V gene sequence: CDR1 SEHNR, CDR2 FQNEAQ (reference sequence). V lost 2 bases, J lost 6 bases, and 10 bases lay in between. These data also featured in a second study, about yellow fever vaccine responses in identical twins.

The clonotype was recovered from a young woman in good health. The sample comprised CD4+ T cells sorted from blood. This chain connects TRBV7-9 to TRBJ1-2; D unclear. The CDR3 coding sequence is TGTGCCAGCAGCTTATCGTCGGTGGATGGCTACACCTTC. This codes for CASSLSSVDGYTF.